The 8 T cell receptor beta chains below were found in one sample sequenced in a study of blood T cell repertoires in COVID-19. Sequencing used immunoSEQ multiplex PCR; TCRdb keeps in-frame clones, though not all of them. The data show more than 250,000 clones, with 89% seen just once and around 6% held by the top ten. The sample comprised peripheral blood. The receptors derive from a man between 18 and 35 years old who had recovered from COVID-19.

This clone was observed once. The CDR3 reads CASSLDRGLDTQYF. CDR3 DNA: TGTGCCAGCAGCTTAGACCGGGGGTTAGATACGCAGTATTTT. V usage is TRBV7-2 and J usage is TRBJ2-3; TRBD2 might be the D (6 bases). V gave up 1 base and J gave up 5 bases, with 10 bases separating them. This CDR3 comprises 14 residues. Germline CDR1 is SGHTA and CDR2 is FQGNSA.

The CDR3 DNA is TGTGCCAGCAGCCTTCGGGACAGGGCTAAATGGGGTGGCTACACCTTC. Protein product: CASSLRDRAKWGGYTF. The J gene is TRBJ1-2, the V gene TRBV5-6, with TRBD1 matching over 9 bases. Germline V CDR1 and CDR2: SGHDT, YYEEEE. The trim removed 4 bases at V and 7 bases at J, leaving 14 bases unmatched. The CDR3 contains 16 residues.

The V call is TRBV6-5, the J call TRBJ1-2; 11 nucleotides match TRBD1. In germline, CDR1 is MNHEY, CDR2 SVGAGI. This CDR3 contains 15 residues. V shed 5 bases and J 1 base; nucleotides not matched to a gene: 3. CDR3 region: CASSTGQGGNYGYTF. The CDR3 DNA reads TGTGCCAGCAGTACGGGACAGGGGGGTAACTATGGCTACACCTTC.

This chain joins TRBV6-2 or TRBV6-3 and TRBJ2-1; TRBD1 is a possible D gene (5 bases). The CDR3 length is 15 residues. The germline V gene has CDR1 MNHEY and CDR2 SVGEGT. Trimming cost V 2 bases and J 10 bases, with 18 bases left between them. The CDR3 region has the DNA TGTGCCAGCAGTTACGGCCAGGGAACCCAAGAAGAGCAGTTCTTC. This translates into CASSYGQGTQEEQFF.

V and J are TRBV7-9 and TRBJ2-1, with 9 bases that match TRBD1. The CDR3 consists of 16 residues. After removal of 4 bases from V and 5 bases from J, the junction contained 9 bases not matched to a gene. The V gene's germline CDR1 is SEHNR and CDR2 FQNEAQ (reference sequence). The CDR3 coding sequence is TGTGCCAGCAGCTCCAGGACAGGGGAATCCCACAATGAGCAGTTCTTC. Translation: CASSSRTGESHNEQFF.

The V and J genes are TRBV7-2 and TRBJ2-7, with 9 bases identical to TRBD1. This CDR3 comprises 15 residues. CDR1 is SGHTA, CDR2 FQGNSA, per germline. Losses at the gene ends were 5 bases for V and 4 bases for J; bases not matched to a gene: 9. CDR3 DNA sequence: TGTGCCAGCAGCCCCCAAGGACAGGGGAATTACGAGCAGTACTTC. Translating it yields CASSPQGQGNYEQYF.

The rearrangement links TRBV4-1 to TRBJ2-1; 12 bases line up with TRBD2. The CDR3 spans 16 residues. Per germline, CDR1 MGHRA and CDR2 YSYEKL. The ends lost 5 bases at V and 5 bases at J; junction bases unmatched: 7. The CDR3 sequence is CASSGLAGLLNNEQFF. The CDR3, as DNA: TGCGCCAGCAGCGGACTAGCGGGACTCCTAAACAATGAGCAGTTCTTC.

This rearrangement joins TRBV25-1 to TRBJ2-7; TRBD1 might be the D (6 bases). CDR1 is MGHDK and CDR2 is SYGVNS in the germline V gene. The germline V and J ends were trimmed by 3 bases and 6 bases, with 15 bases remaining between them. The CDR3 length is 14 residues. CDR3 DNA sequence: TGTGCCAGCAGTGAGGGTCGGACAGTGAGCGAGCAGTACTTC. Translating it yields CASSEGRTVSEQYF.